A single T cell receptor beta chain is shown here with its context. Its matching antigen is unknown. This specimen comes from a study of T cell responses to AZD1222 COVID-19 vaccine. Study results and caveats: Just 5 to 7 people given AZD1222 tested seropositive at baseline. Targeting of unmutated variant regions was reportedly seen in nearly half of spike-specific TCRs. Breadth and depth of Spike-specific TCRs rose after two AZD1222 doses. There were mostly white British donors and more females than males, and clonal diversity was possibly underestimated.

Clones were read by immunoSEQ multiplex PCR, and TCRdb kept only the in-frame ones, dropping some. The sample lists 150,000 to 200,000 clones, 90% to 95% occurring once. This receptor was taken from an adult in good health. The source was peripheral blood, collected on day 0 of AZD1222 vaccination.

The CDR3 sequence: CASSLGPLEGYTF. The CDR3 DNA sequence: TGTGCCAGCAGCTTAGGTCCTTTGGAAGGCTACACCTTC. The chain combines TRBV7-9 with TRBJ1-2; D call uncertain. In germline, CDR1 is SEHNR, CDR2 FQNEAQ (reference sequence). The CDR3 is 13 residues long. The V and J ends lost 1 base and 8 bases respectively, with 11 bases between them.